The entry that follows covers one T cell receptor (beta chain) sequence. Its antigen remains unknown. Quantitative barcoded 5'-RACE was used to prepare TCR beta libraries. TCRdb reanalysed the 5' RACE reads using MiXCR and keeps one entry per CDR3 protein. Of over 400,000 distinct CDR3 sequences listed, around 26% are singletons. Trimming stripped 5 bases from V and 5 bases from J, with 18 bases between. The CDR3 spans 16 residues. Germline-derived CDR1 and CDR2 are SGHTA and FQGNSA. These data come from a study of CD8 T cells in ankylosing spondylitis. Study-wide results and limits: Seemingly distinctive of ankylosing spondylitis blood was a TCR beta motif formed by eight highly homologous variants. Disease-linked clones displayed a CD8+ phenotype and appeared relatively rarely in peripheral blood. Certain motif variants had earlier appeared in reactive arthritis synovial fluid and blood. It was reported that disease-linked clones were significantly enriched in matched ankylosing spondylitis synovial fluid.

Source material: blood, either unsorted or a sorted T cell fraction (not recorded which). The clonotype originates from a male donor with ankylosing spondylitis. The gene calls are TRBV7-2 and TRBJ1-4; possibly TRBD1 for D (6 bases). CDR3 nucleotide sequence: TGTGCCAGCAGCGAACAGGGAAACGGGATGAATGAAAAACTGTTTTTT. It codes for CASSEQGNGMNEKLFF.